The rows below give T cell receptor beta chains drawn from one sample of a study of blood T cell repertoires in COVID-19. TCRdb's table, derived via immunoSEQ multiplex PCR, lists solely in-frame clones and lacks some. The sample yields hundreds of thousands of clones, around 87% seen once. The sequenced material came from peripheral blood. These receptors were collected from a woman aged 60-70 years with COVID-19, enrolled during active disease. CDR3s leave out the opening cysteine and the closing phenylalanine or tryptophan. A row's size may be missing; if present it is once, few, many or a size class.

CDR3 protein: ASKDRGWEKLF; CDR3 length: 11; V gene: TRBV11-2; J gene: TRBJ1-4; clone size: NA
CDR3 protein: ASTGYQGSNTEAF; CDR3 length: 13; V gene: TRBV19; J gene: TRBJ1-1; clone size: NA
CDR3 protein: ASSQAQGFRDRAYEQY; CDR3 length: 16; V gene: TRBV4-1; J gene: TRBJ2-7; clone size: NA
CDR3 protein: ASSPGQFVNTEAF; CDR3 length: 13; V gene: TRBV18; J gene: TRBJ1-1; clone size: once
CDR3 protein: ASRLARGDGQTYEQY; CDR3 length: 15; V gene: TRBV12-2; J gene: TRBJ2-7; clone size: NA
CDR3 protein: ASSVSSNEQF; CDR3 length: 10; V gene: TRBV9; J gene: TRBJ2-1; clone size: NA
CDR3 protein: ASSLAGQGFRADTIY; CDR3 length: 15; V gene: TRBV7-9; J gene: TRBJ1-3; clone size: NA
CDR3 protein: ASSYTRDTQY; CDR3 length: 10; V gene: TRBV7-2; J gene: TRBJ2-3; clone size: NA
CDR3 protein: ASSFTGLGTEAF; CDR3 length: 12; V gene: TRBV7-3; J gene: TRBJ1-1; clone size: NA
CDR3 protein: ASSAGQGGETQY; CDR3 length: 12; V gene: TRBV9; J gene: TRBJ2-5; clone size: NA
CDR3 protein: AIREQGVNTEAF; CDR3 length: 12; V gene: TRBV10-3; J gene: TRBJ1-1; clone size: few
CDR3 protein: ASSSYRGDSPLH; CDR3 length: 12; V gene: TRBV28; J gene: TRBJ1-6; clone size: NA
CDR3 protein: AWRVDNSPLH; CDR3 length: 10; V gene: TRBV30; J gene: TRBJ1-6; clone size: NA
CDR3 protein: ASSGTGLNYGYT; CDR3 length: 12; V gene: TRBV5-1; J gene: TRBJ1-2; clone size: NA
CDR3 protein: ASSQAGGSGNTIY; CDR3 length: 13; V gene: TRBV11-2; J gene: TRBJ1-3; clone size: NA
CDR3 protein: AWSAPRATSGNTIY; CDR3 length: 14; V gene: TRBV30; J gene: TRBJ1-3; clone size: NA